The 15 T cell receptor beta chains given below trace back to one sample, sequenced in a study of T cell responses to AZD1222 COVID-19 vaccine. Clones were read by immunoSEQ multiplex PCR, and TCRdb kept only the in-frame ones, dropping some. This sample carries some 120,000 clones, 87% of them seen once, and the ten largest clones take 8.5% to 10%. Sequencing used peripheral blood, obtained on day 0 of AZD1222 vaccination. The origin of the receptors is an adult in good health.

The gene calls are TRBV27 and TRBJ2-1; 8 bases align to TRBD2. The CDR3 loop spans 14 amino acids. V was clipped by 8 bases and J by 4 bases; unmatched bases: 7. Germline assignment: CDR1 MNHEY and CDR2 SMNVEV (reference sequence). The CDR3 DNA sequence: TGTGCCAGCCGTGATAGCGGGACATACAATGAGCAGTTCTTC. It codes for CASRDSGTYNEQFF.

The gene calls are TRBV7-3 and TRBJ2-2; possible D gene TRBD2, 6 bases. Trimming removed 5 bases at V and 3 bases at J, with 13 bases between. Germline values: CDR1 SGHTA, CDR2 FQGTGA. This CDR3 is 15 amino acids long. The CDR3 sequence: CASSPRGVDTGELFF. Here the CDR3 DNA reads TGTGCCAGCAGCCCCCGCGGGGTTGACACCGGGGAGCTGTTTTTT.

The genes are TRBV5-1 and TRBJ2-2; 9 nucleotides line up with TRBD2. Per the germline V gene, CDR1 is SGHRS and CDR2 is YFSETQ. The CDR3 spans 17 residues. J lost 0 bases, V lost 0 bases, and 3 bases had no gene match. The CDR3 region is CASSLAPSGANTGELFF. In DNA, the CDR3 is TGCGCCAGCAGCTTGGCCCCTAGCGGGGCGAACACCGGGGAGCTGTTTTTT.

This clone turned up a few times. The V and J genes are TRBV4-1 and TRBJ1-1; D unresolved. The germline V gene has CDR1 MGHRA and CDR2 YSYEKL. The ends were cut back, 3 bases at V and 1 base at J, with 6 bases in the middle. This CDR3 has 13 amino acids. As DNA, the CDR3 is TGCGCCAGCAGCCACCGTGCGAACACTGAAGCTTTCTTT. It specifies CASSHRANTEAFF.

The rearrangement joins TRBV6-5 to TRBJ1-5, with unresolved D. CDR1 and CDR2 from the germline V gene are MNHEY and SVGAGI. The V end lost 5 bases, the J end lost 1 base, and 9 bases lay between the germline ends. The CDR3 is 14 residues long. The CDR3: CASSQTGSNQPQHF. The DNA for the CDR3 is TGTGCCAGCAGTCAGACCGGGAGCAATCAGCCCCAGCATTTT.

This CDR3 is CATSRGVDGYTF. CDR3 sequence (DNA): TGTGCCACCAGCAGAGGGGTCGATGGCTACACCTTC. The V gene is TRBV15, the J gene TRBJ1-2, with no clear D. Germline V gives CDR1 LNHNV, CDR2 YYDKDF (reference sequence). V was pared by 1 base and J by 6 bases, with 6 bases between. This CDR3 has 12 residues.

The rearrangement joins TRBV10-1 to TRBJ2-3; D is ambiguous. Trimming stripped 3 bases from V and 2 bases from J, with 12 bases between. Germline V lookup: CDR1 WNHNN, CDR2 SYGVQD (reference sequence). The CDR3 consists of 15 residues. As DNA, the CDR3 is TGCGCCAGCAGTGACGACACCTCCACCACAGATACGCAGTATTTT. Protein: CASSDDTSTTDTQYF.

The DNA for the CDR3 is TGTGCCAGCAGTTACGGGACAGACTCTAATGAAAAACTGTTTTTT. Translating it yields CASSYGTDSNEKLFF. The chain links TRBV7-9 to TRBJ1-4, with 7 bases fitting TRBD1. The V gene's germline CDR1 is SEHNR and CDR2 FQNEAQ (reference sequence). CDR3 length: 15 residues. Trimming removed 6 bases from V and 3 bases from J; junction bases left unmatched: 7.

The chain carries TRBV20-1 and TRBJ1-5, with 8 bases aligning to TRBD1. This CDR3 is 16 amino acids long. The junction had 13 bases not matched to a gene; V was cut back by 3 bases and J by 6 bases. CDR1 is DFQATT and CDR2 is SNEGSKA in the germline V gene (reference sequence). DNA of the CDR3: TGCAGTGCTAGTCCTCTCCTCGACAGGGGTGGTCAGCCCCAGCATTTT. Its translation: CSASPLLDRGGQPQHF.

CDR3 protein: CASSIRDRGRDTQYF. The CDR3 nucleotides are TGTGCCAGTAGTATCCGGGACAGGGGAAGGGATACGCAGTATTTT. V and J are TRBV19 and TRBJ2-3; 10 nucleotides agree with TRBD1. V was clipped by 3 bases and J by 6 bases; unmatched bases: 6. The CDR3 sequence is 15 residues long. Germline assignment: CDR1 LNHDA and CDR2 SQIVND (reference sequence). Complete variable domain (other parts from reference TRBV19 and TRBJ2-3): DGGITQSPKYLFRKEGQNVTLSCEQNLNHDAMYWYRQDPGQGLRLIYYSQIVNDFQKGDIAEGYSVSREKKESFPLTVTSAQKNPTAFYLCASSIRDRGRDTQYFGPGTRLTVL.

This clone was seen more than once but under ten times. This sequence joins TRBV3-1 (or the pseudogene TRBV3-2) and TRBJ2-2; no reliable D call. The CDR3 has 13 amino acids. The germline V gene has CDR1 LGHDT and CDR2 YNNKEL (reference sequence). The V gene lost 2 bases and the J gene lost 4 bases, with 5 bases spanning the gap. This CDR3 reads CASSQWVTGELFF. CDR3 nucleotide sequence: TGTGCCAGCAGCCAATGGGTCACCGGGGAGCTGTTTTTT.

This chain links TRBV5-4 with TRBJ2-5; D assignment may be TRBD1 or TRBD2 (5 bases each). The CDR3 is 15 residues long. V lost 4 bases, J lost 0 bases, and 13 bases lay in between. In germline, CDR1 is SGHNT, CDR2 YYREEE (reference sequence). CDR3 in amino acids: CASSLQGAYQETQYF. The CDR3 DNA reads as TGTGCCAGCAGCCTCCAGGGAGCGTACCAAGAGACCCAGTACTTC.

V is TRBV18 and J is TRBJ2-7, with 7 positions matching TRBD1. J lost 4 bases, V lost 0 bases, and 3 bases had no gene match. The length of the CDR3 is 14 residues. Germline CDR1 reads KGHSH; CDR2 reads LQKENI. The CDR3 DNA is TGTGCCAGCTCACCACCGGGACAGAGGTACGAGCAGTACTTC. It yields the protein CASSPPGQRYEQYF.

This clone was seen only once. This chain uses TRBV6-5 with TRBJ1-1; 9 bases are a match to TRBD1. Germline V lookup: CDR1 MNHEY, CDR2 SVGAGI. The V gene end was trimmed by 4 bases and the J gene end by 1 base; junction bases not matched to a gene: 7. The CDR3 has 16 amino acids. CDR3 nucleotides: TGTGCCAGCAGTTTCGATCGACAGGGGGGGAACACTGAAGCTTTCTTT. Encoded protein: CASSFDRQGGNTEAFF.

This clone was detected only a few times. V is TRBV24-1 and J is TRBJ2-3; a possible D gene is TRBD2 (5 bases). Germline CDR1 and CDR2: KGHDR and SFDVKD. This CDR3 is 16 amino acids long. The V and J ends lost 3 bases and 1 base respectively, with 13 bases between them. CDR3 nucleotide sequence: TGTGCCACCAGTGATAATCGGACTCCGGGCACAGATACGCAGTATTTT. Translating it yields CATSDNRTPGTDTQYF.